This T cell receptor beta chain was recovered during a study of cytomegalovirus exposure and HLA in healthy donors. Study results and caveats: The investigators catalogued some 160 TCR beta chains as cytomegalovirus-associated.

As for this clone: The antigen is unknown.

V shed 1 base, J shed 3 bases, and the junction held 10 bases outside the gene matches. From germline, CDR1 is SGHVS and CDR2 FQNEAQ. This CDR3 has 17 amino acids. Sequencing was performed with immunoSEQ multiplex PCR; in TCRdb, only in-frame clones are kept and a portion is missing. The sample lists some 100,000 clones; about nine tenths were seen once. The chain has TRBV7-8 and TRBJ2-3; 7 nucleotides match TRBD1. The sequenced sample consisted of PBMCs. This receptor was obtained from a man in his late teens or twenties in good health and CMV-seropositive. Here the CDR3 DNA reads TGTGCCAGCAGCTTAGAGACAGGGTTCACGTTAACAGATACGCAGTATTTT. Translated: CASSLETGFTLTDTQYF.